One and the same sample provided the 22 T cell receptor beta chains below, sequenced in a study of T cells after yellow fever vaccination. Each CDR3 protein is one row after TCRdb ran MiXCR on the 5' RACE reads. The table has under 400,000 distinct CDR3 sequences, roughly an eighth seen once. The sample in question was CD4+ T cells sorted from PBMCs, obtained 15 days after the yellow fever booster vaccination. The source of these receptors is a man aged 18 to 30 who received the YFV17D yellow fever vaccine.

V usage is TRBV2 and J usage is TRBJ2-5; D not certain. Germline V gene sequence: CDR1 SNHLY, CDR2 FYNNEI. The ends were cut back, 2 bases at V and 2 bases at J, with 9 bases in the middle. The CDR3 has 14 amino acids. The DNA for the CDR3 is TGTGCCAGCAGTGAAAGGGTCTCTCAAGAGACCCAGTACTTC. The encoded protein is CASSERVSQETQYF. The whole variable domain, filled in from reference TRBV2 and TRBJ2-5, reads EPEVTQTPSHQVTQMGQEVILRCVPISNHLYFYWYRQILGQKVEFLVSFYNNEISEKSEIFDDQFSVERPDGSNFTLKIRSTKLEDSAMYFCASSERVSQETQYFGPGTRLLVL.

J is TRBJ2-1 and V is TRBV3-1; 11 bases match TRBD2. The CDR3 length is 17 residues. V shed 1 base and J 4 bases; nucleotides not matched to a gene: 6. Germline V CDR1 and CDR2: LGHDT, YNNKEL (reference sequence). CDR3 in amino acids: CASSQVRLAGRYNEQFF. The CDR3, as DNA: TGTGCCAGCAGCCAAGTTCGACTAGCGGGACGTTACAATGAGCAGTTCTTC.

CDR3 in DNA: TGTGCCAGTAGTATACGCACTCCTAGCAATCAGCCCCAGCATTTT. Its translation is CASSIRTPSNQPQHF. This chain links TRBV19 with TRBJ1-5; no reliable D call. Germline assignment: CDR1 LNHDA and CDR2 SQIVND (reference sequence). The CDR3 is made up of 15 amino acids. V was clipped by 2 bases and J by 0 bases, with 8 bases between them.

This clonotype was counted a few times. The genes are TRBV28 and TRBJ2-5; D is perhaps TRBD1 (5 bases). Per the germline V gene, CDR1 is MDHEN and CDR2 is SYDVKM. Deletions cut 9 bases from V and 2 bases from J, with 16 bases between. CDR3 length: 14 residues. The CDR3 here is CASAFDSPQETQYF. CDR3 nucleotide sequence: TGTGCCAGTGCCTTCGACAGCCCGCAAGAGACCCAGTACTTC.

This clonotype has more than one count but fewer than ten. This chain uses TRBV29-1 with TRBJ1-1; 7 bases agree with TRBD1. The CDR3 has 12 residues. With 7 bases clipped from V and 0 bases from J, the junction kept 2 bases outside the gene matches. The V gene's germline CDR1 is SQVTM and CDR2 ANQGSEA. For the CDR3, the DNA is TGCAGCGGGGGACAGATGAACACTGAAGCTTTCTTT. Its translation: CSGGQMNTEAFF.

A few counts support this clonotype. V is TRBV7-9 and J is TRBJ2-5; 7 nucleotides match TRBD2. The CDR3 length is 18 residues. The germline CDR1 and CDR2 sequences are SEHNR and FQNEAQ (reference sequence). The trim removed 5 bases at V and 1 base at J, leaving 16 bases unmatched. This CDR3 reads CASSPGVVRGDFQETQYF. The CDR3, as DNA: TGTGCCAGCAGCCCTGGAGTGGTCCGGGGGGACTTCCAAGAGACCCAGTACTTC.

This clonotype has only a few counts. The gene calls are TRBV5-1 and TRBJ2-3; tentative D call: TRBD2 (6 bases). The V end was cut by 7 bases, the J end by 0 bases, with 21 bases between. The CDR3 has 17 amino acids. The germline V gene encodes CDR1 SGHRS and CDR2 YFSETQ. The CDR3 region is CASGAGYGGPSTDTQYF. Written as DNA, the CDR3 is TGCGCCAGCGGAGCGGGTTACGGGGGACCCAGCACAGATACGCAGTATTTT.

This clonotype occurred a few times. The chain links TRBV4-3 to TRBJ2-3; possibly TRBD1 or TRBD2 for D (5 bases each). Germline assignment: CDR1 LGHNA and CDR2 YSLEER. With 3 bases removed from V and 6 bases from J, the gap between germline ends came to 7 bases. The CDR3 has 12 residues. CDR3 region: CASSHEGDTQYF. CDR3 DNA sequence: TGCGCCAGCAGCCATGAGGGGGATACGCAGTATTTT.

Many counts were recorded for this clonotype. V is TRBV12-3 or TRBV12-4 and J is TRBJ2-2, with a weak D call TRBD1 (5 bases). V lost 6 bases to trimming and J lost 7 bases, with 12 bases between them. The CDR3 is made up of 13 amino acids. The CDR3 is CASRRQGIGELFF. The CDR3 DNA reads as TGTGCCAGCAGGCGCCAGGGAATCGGGGAGCTGTTTTTT.

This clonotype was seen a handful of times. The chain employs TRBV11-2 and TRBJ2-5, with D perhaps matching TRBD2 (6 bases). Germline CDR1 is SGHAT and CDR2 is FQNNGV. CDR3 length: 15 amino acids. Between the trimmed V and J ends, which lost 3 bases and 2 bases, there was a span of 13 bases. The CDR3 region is CASSFLPGLQETQYF. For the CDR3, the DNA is TGTGCCAGCAGCTTTTTACCGGGACTGCAAGAGACCCAGTACTTC.

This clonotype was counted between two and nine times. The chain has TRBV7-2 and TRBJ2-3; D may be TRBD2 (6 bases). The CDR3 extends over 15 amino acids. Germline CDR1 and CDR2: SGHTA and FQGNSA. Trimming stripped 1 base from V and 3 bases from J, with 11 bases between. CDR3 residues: CASSLVTGVTDTQYF. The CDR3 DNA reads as TGTGCCAGCAGCTTAGTAACGGGGGTGACAGATACGCAGTATTTT. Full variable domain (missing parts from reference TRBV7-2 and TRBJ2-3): GAGVSQSPSNKVTEKGKDVELRCDPISGHTALYWYRQSLGQGLEFLIYFQGNSAPDKSGLPSDRFSAERTGGSVSTLTIQRTQQEDSAVYLCASSLVTGVTDTQYFGPGTRLTVL.

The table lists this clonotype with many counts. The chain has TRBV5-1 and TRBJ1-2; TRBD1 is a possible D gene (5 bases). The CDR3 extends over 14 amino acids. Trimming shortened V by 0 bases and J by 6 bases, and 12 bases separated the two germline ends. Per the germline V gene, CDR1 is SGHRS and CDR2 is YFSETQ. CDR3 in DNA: TGCGCCAGCAGCTTGGAGGGGCCCTTGAATGGCTACACCTTC. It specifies CASSLEGPLNGYTF.

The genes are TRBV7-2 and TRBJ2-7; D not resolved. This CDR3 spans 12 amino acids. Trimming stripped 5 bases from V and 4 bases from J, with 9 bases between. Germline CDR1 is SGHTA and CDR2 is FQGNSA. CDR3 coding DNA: TGTGCCAGCAGCCGAAATCCATACGAGCAGTACTTC. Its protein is CASSRNPYEQYF.

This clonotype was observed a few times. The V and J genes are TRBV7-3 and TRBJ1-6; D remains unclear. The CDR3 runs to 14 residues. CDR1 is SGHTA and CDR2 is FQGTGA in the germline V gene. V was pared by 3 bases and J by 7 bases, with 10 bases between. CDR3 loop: CASSLSTSNSPLHF. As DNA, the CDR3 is TGTGCCAGCAGCTTGTCTACTTCAAATTCACCCCTCCACTTT. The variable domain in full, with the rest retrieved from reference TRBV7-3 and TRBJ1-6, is GAGVSQTPSNKVTEKGKYVELRCDPISGHTALYWYRQSLGQGPEFLIYFQGTGAADDSGLPNDRFFAVRPEGSVSTLKIQRTERGDSAVYLCASSLSTSNSPLHFGNGTRLTVT.

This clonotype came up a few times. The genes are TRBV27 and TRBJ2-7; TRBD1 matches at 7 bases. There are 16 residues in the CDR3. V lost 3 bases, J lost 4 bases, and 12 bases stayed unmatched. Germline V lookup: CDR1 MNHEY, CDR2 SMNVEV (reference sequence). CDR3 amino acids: CASSLLQPPTGYEQYF. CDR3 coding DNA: TGTGCCAGCAGTTTGCTACAACCCCCGACAGGGTACGAGCAGTACTTC.

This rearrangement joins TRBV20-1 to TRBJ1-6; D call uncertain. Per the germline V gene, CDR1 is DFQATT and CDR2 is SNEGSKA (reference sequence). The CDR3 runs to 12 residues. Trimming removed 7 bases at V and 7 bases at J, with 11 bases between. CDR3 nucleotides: TGCAGTGTCCCAGATCCCAATTCACCCCTCCACTTT. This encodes CSVPDPNSPLHF.

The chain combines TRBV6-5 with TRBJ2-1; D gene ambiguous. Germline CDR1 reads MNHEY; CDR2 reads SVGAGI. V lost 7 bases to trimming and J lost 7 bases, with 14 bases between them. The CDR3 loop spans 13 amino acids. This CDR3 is CASIDGPKNEQFF. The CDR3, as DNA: TGTGCCAGCATTGACGGCCCGAAAAATGAGCAGTTCTTC.

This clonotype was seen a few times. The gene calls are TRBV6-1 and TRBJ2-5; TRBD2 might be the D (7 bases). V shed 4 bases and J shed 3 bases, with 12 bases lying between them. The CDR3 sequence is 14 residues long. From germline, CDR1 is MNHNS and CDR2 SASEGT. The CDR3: CASSGGGAKETQYF. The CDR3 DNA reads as TGTGCCAGCAGTGGGGGGGGGGCCAAAGAGACCCAGTACTTC.

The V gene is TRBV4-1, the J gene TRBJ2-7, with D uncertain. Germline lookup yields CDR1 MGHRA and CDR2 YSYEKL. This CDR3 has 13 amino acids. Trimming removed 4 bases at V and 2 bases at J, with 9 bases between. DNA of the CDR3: TGCGCCAGCAGCCTAAGGGTCACCTACGAGCAGTACGTC. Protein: CASSLRVTYEQYV.

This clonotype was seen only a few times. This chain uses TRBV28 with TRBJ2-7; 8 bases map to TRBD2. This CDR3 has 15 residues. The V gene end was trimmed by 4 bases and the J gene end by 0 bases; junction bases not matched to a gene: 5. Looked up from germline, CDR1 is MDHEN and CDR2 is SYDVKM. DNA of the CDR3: TGTGCCAGCAGTTCGGGGGGGCCCTTCTCCTACGAGCAGTACGTC. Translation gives CASSSGGPFSYEQYV.

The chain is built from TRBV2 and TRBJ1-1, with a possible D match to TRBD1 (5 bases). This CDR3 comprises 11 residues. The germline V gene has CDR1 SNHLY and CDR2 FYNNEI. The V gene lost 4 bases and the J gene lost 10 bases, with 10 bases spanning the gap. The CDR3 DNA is TGTGCCAGCAGTGTTAAGGGGCGAGCTTTCTTT. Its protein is CASSVKGRAFF.

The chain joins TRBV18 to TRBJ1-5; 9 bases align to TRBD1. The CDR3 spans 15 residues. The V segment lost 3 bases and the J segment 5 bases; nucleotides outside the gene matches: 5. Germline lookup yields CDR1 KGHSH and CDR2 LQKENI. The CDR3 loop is CASSPSQGAHQPQHF. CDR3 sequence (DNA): TGTGCCAGCTCACCTTCACAGGGGGCTCATCAGCCCCAGCATTTT. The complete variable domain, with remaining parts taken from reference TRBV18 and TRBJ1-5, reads NAGVMQNPRHLVRRRGQEARLRCSPMKGHSHVYWYRQLPEEGLKFMVYLQKENIIDESGMPKERFSAEFPKEGPSILRIQQVVRGDSAAYFCASSPSQGAHQPQHFGDGTRLSIL.